These T cell receptor beta chains were read from a single sample in a study of T-cell memory formation after mild COVID-19. TCRdb reprocessed the 5' RACE reads via MiXCR and lists one record per CDR3 protein. The table has about 350,000 distinct CDR3 sequences, approximately 14% seen once; the top ten hold 20% to 25%. The material sequenced was PBMCs or a T cell subset sorted from them (not recorded which). The receptors shown here come from a man aged 18-30 years who had mild COVID-19 (a few samples of this study predate the infection). Cell type and time point are not known. Both conserved end residues are part of each CDR3. The D gene is left open where the match is weak. Expanded clones are given a class, and other clones once, few, many or no size at all.

J gene,clone size,D gene,V gene,CDR3 DNA,CDR3 protein
TRBJ1-2,-,-,TRBV7-3,TGTGCCAGCAGCCCTGGCGAGACCTATGGCTACACCTTC,CASSPGETYGYTF
TRBJ2-3,many,-,TRBV20-1,TGCAGTGCTAGAAAAACCTTCGGGACAACGCAGTATTTT,CSARKTFGTTQYF
TRBJ2-5,few,TRBD2,TRBV7-2,TGTGCCAGCTCGACTAGCGGAGGGGTGACCCAGTACTTC,CASSTSGGVTQYF
TRBJ1-6,few,-,TRBV2,TGTGCCAGCGGCTCTGGAAGCTCCTATAATTCACCCCTCCACTTT,CASGSGSSYNSPLHF
TRBJ2-1,many,TRBD2,TRBV4-3,TGCGCCAGCAGCCAACTAGCGGGGGGGAATTACAATGAGCAGTTCTTC,CASSQLAGGNYNEQFF
TRBJ1-2,few,-,TRBV2,TGTGCCAGCAGTGCAGGGATCATCGGCTACACCTTC,CASSAGIIGYTF
TRBJ2-1,-,TRBD2,TRBV11-2,TGTGCCAGCAGCCGTAGCGGGGGCCACAATGAGCAGTTCTTC,CASSRSGGHNEQFF
TRBJ2-1,-,-,TRBV6-2/TRBV6-3,TGTGCCAGCAGTTACCAGGAGGAGGGGTCCTTTGAGCAGTTCTTC,CASSYQEEGSFEQFF
TRBJ1-2,-,TRBD1,TRBV6-2/TRBV6-3,TGTGCCACGGACAGGCCTAACTATGGCTACACCTTC,CATDRPNYGYTF
TRBJ2-1,many,-,TRBV2,TGTGCCAGCAGTGACGCCCGGGGGAGGGAGCAGTTCTTC,CASSDARGREQFF
TRBJ2-2,-,-,TRBV6-6,TGTGCCAGCAGTTACTTTCAGGGGTCCGGGGAGCTGTTTTTT,CASSYFQGSGELFF
TRBJ2-3,-,-,TRBV4-1,TGCGCCAGCAGCCAAGGGGAAGGACCCACAGATACGCAGTATTTT,CASSQGEGPTDTQYF
TRBJ2-7,many,TRBD1,TRBV27,TGTGCCAGCAGCAAAACTCTTGACAGGGATAATTACGAGCAGTACTTC,CASSKTLDRDNYEQYF
TRBJ2-5,-,-,TRBV12-3/TRBV12-4,TGTGCCAGCAGTCATCCGTGGAGGGCTGGAGAGACCCAGTACTTC,CASSHPWRAGETQYF
TRBJ1-1,few,TRBD1,TRBV5-5,TGTGCCAGCAGCACAGACGGGACAGGGAACACTGAAGCTTTCTTT,CASSTDGTGNTEAFF
TRBJ2-6,-,-,TRBV14,TGTGCCAGCAGACCAGCCGGGGCCAACGTCCTGACTTTC,CASRPAGANVLTF
TRBJ1-5,few,TRBD1,TRBV7-9,TGTGCCAGCAGCTCCAATCGGACAGGGCCTAAACAGCCCCAGCATTTT,CASSSNRTGPKQPQHF
TRBJ2-7,few,-,TRBV7-2,TGTGCCAGCAGCCTCGGGCCTCGGGACTCCTACGAGCAGTACTTC,CASSLGPRDSYEQYF
TRBJ2-2,-,-,TRBV2,-,CASSILGLTTGELFF
TRBJ1-1,few,-,TRBV7-2,TGTGCCAGCAGCTTAGGGTTCAGGGGCGAGAACACTGAAGCTTTCTTT,CASSLGFRGENTEAFF
TRBJ2-3,few,TRBD2,TRBV5-1,TGCGCCAGCAGCTTACCGGGACTAGCGGTAAATACGCAGTATTTT,CASSLPGLAVNTQYF
TRBJ2-2,many,-,TRBV7-8,TGTGCCAGCAGCTTTAACGTCCAGGGCACCGGGGAGCTGTTTTTT,CASSFNVQGTGELFF
TRBJ1-5,few,-,TRBV24-1,TGTGCCACCAGTGATTCCCGGACAGGCAATCAGCCCCAGCATTTT,CATSDSRTGNQPQHF
TRBJ1-5,-,-,TRBV24-1,TGTGCCACCAGTGATTCTACTCGCCAGCCCCAGCATTTT,CATSDSTRQPQHF
TRBJ1-1,few,-,TRBV7-2,TGTGCCAGCAGCTTAACCCCGAATGGGGGCACTGAAGCTTTCTTT,CASSLTPNGGTEAFF
TRBJ2-7,few,-,TRBV5-1,TGCGCCAGCAGCCGGGACGGTTCCTACGAGCAGTACTTC,CASSRDGSYEQYF
TRBJ2-5,-,-,TRBV2,TGTGCCAGCAGTGAGCAGCAGGATATAACCCAGTACTTC,CASSEQQDITQYF
TRBJ2-2,few,TRBD2,TRBV3-1,TGTGCCAGCAGTCGCAGCGGGGGGGCCTTAGGCGGGGAGCTGTTTTTT,CASSRSGGALGGELFF
TRBJ1-5,few,-,TRBV24-1,TGTGCCACCAGTGACCCGTACCTGGATGGCAATCAGCCCCAGCATTTT,CATSDPYLDGNQPQHF
TRBJ1-2,few,TRBD1,TRBV7-9,TGTGCCAGCAGCACGAACAGGGGGGATGGCTACACCTTC,CASSTNRGDGYTF
TRBJ1-1,few,TRBD1,TRBV29-1,TGCAGCGTAGGACAGGCTGAAGCTTTCTTT,CSVGQAEAFF
TRBJ2-7,-,TRBD1,TRBV20-1,TGCAGTGGCGGACAGGGGTCCTACGAGCAGTACTTC,CSGGQGSYEQYF
TRBJ2-2,many,-,TRBV6-6,TGTGCCAGCGACCGGGACGGGATAACCGGGGAGCTGTTTTTT,CASDRDGITGELFF
TRBJ1-4,few,-,TRBV6-1,TGTGCCAGCAGTGAATATCAGGGTTCTACTAATGAAAAACTGTTTTTT,CASSEYQGSTNEKLFF
TRBJ2-7,few,TRBD2,TRBV9,TGTGCCAGCAGCAAAAGGACTAGCGCTAGCTCCTACGAGCAGTACTTC,CASSKRTSASSYEQYF
TRBJ1-1,-,-,TRBV29-1,TGCAGCGCCGCGAGGGCCAACACTGAAGCTTTCTTT,CSAARANTEAFF
TRBJ1-5,-,-,TRBV24-1,TGTGCCACCAGTGAACCTATAGCCCAGCATTTT,CATSEPIAQHF
TRBJ2-3,few,-,TRBV29-1,TGCAGCGTTGAGAGGGGTACAGATACGCAGTATTTT,CSVERGTDTQYF
TRBJ1-1,-,TRBD1,TRBV7-9,TGTGCCAGCTTTGGAGGGGGCCCTGAAGCTTTCTTT,CASFGGGPEAFF
TRBJ2-2,few,-,TRBV4-1,TGCGCCAGCAGCCAAGAGGGTAGGAGCACCGGGGAGCTGTTTTTT,CASSQEGRSTGELFF
TRBJ1-1,-,TRBD1,TRBV4-3,TGCGCCAGCAGCCAAGACGGGACAGTGAACACTGAAGCTTTCTTT,CASSQDGTVNTEAFF
TRBJ2-2,few,TRBD2,TRBV12-3/TRBV12-4,TGTGCCAGCAGTCTAGCGGGGTGGTCCGGGGAGCTGTTTTTT,CASSLAGWSGELFF
TRBJ1-6,-,-,TRBV25-1,TGTGCCAGCAGTAAGTCGGACTATAATTCACCCCTCCACTTT,CASSKSDYNSPLHF
TRBJ2-5,many,-,TRBV12-3/TRBV12-4,TGTGCCAGCAGTTTGGGCAGGGCGCAAGAGACCCAGTACTTC,CASSLGRAQETQYF
TRBJ2-3,-,TRBD2,TRBV28,TGTGCCAGCAGTTTTGGGGTAGTCCGCGGGGGGGCCCCAGATACGCAGTATTTT,CASSFGVVRGGAPDTQYF
TRBJ1-4,-,-,TRBV15,TGTGCCACCAGCAGGGACAAGACAGCCTCTAATGAAAAACTGATTTTT,CATSRDKTASNEKLIF
TRBJ1-3,-,TRBD1,TRBV4-3,TGCGCCAGCAGCCAAGACTCAGGGGGCGCGTCTGGAAACACCATATATTTT,CASSQDSGGASGNTIYF
TRBJ1-6,-,-,TRBV25-1,TGTGCCAGCAGTGGACACAAGACAGCGTCACCCCTCCACTTT,CASSGHKTASPLHF
TRBJ2-5,few,-,TRBV5-1,TGCGCCAGCAGCTTGGTGGGGGGACAGCAAGAGACCCAGTACTTC,CASSLVGGQQETQYF
TRBJ2-5,few,-,TRBV28,TGTGCCAGCGGGACCGGGGGGCCCGGGCTGACCCAGTACTTC,CASGTGGPGLTQYF
TRBJ1-4,few,-,TRBV4-3,TGCGCCAGCAGCCAAGATGTATGGGAGATGGGGAATGAAAAACTGTTTTTT,CASSQDVWEMGNEKLFF
TRBJ2-4,few,TRBD1,TRBV7-8,TGTGCCAGCAGCTTAAATATAGCCAGGGGGCTGGCCAAAAACATTCAGTACTTC,CASSLNIARGLAKNIQYF
TRBJ2-5,-,-,TRBV5-1,TGCGCCAGCAGCGACCAGGGGACAGAGACCCAGTACTTC,CASSDQGTETQYF